The 25 T cell receptor beta chains below were found in one sample sequenced in a study of control samples from healthy donors and cancer patients. The data were produced by immunoSEQ multiplex PCR, yet TCRdb's version contains in-frame clones alone and is incomplete. The table has 100,000 to 150,000 clones, 85% to 95% seen once. The sample comprised blood. The origin of the receptors is a young man in good health.

The chain joins TRBV4-3 to TRBJ2-1; D not certain. This CDR3 has 12 amino acids. Trimming removed 0 bases at V and 9 bases at J, with 6 bases between. From germline, CDR1 is LGHNA and CDR2 YSLEER. This CDR3 reads CASSQDLREQFF. DNA for the CDR3: TGCGCCAGCAGCCAAGATCTCCGTGAGCAGTTCTTC.

The V call is TRBV4-3, the J call TRBJ2-3; D might be TRBD1 (5 bases). CDR1 and CDR2 (germline): LGHNA, YSLEER. The CDR3 runs to 17 residues. Trimming shortened V by 0 bases and J by 2 bases, and 15 bases separated the two germline ends. DNA of the CDR3: TGCGCCAGCAGCCAAGATCTAAGGCAGGACAACACAGATACGCAGTATTTT. It codes for CASSQDLRQDNTDTQYF.

This chain joins TRBV4-3 and TRBJ2-7, with D possibly matching TRBD1 (5 bases). The CDR3 extends over 14 amino acids. Trimming cost V 0 bases and J 6 bases, with 12 bases left between them. Germline CDR1 LGHNA, CDR2 YSLEER. The CDR3 bases are TGCGCCAGCAGCCAAGATTACAGGATGGGCGAGCAGTACTTC. The encoded protein is CASSQDYRMGEQYF.

This clone came up once. One end of the junction fails to match germline, which may point to a read error. The genes are TRBV6-2 or TRBV6-3 and TRBJ2-7, with a weak D call TRBD2 (5 bases). The CDR3 has 12 amino acids. The germline V gene has CDR1 MNHEY and CDR2 SVGEGT. The CDR3 DNA is TGTGCCAGCAGTTACTCTGTCGGGGTCACCTCCTTC. Protein product: CASSYSVGVTSF.

The chain uses TRBV13 and TRBJ1-1; unclear D gene. The length of the CDR3 is 11 residues. CDR1 is PRHDT and CDR2 is FYEKMQ in the germline V gene (reference sequence). Trimming removed 10 bases at V and 1 base at J, with 7 bases between. This chain's CDR3 is CANSKNTEAFF. In DNA, the CDR3 is TGTGCCAACTCAAAGAACACTGAAGCTTTCTTT.

The chain combines TRBV11-2 with TRBJ1-1; 8 bases match TRBD1. Germline-derived CDR1 and CDR2 are SGHAT and FQNNGV. This CDR3 is built from 14 residues. Germline trimming cut 2 bases from V and 5 bases from J; bases unmatched to any gene: 4. The CDR3 loop is CASSLTGGGTEAFF. CDR3 DNA sequence: TGTGCCAGCAGCTTAACAGGGGGAGGAACTGAAGCTTTCTTT.

This clone was recorded only once. The CDR3 reads CASSVAGGGYGYTF. CDR3 nucleotide sequence: TGTGCCAGCAGCGTCGCTGGAGGGGGATATGGCTACACCTTC. The gene calls are TRBV9 and TRBJ1-2, with D perhaps matching TRBD1 (6 bases). V lost 2 bases and J lost 5, with 13 bases in between. Looked up from germline, CDR1 is SGDLS and CDR2 is YYNGEE. CDR3 size: 14 residues.

The J gene is TRBJ2-1, the V gene TRBV5-1, with TRBD1 as a possible D gene (6 bases). Trimming shortened V by 0 bases and J by 3 bases, and 7 bases separated the two germline ends. The CDR3 is made up of 14 amino acids. CDR1 and CDR2 from the germline V gene are SGHRS and YFSETQ. The CDR3 loop reads CASSLGGRYNEQFF. CDR3 DNA sequence: TGCGCCAGCAGCTTGGGGGGGCGCTACAATGAGCAGTTCTTC.

This chain joins TRBV19 and TRBJ1-1; 7 nucleotides match TRBD1. V trimming: 6 bases; J trimming: 1 base; junction bases outside the gene matches: 5. CDR3 length: 14 amino acids. Per germline, CDR1 LNHDA and CDR2 SQIVND (reference sequence). CDR3: CASSWGQQNTEAFF. The CDR3 DNA follows: TGTGCCAGTAGCTGGGGACAGCAGAACACTGAAGCTTTCTTT.

As concerns this clone: Distinct nucleotide sequences in the sample also encode this CDR3. The gene calls are TRBV7-2 and TRBJ2-1; tentatively, D is TRBD1 (5 bases). The CDR3 is 13 amino acids. V gave up 0 bases and J gave up 5 bases, with 5 bases separating them. CDR1 and CDR2 from the germline V gene are SGHTA and FQGNSA. The CDR3 sequence is CASSLARDNEQFF. The CDR3 coding sequence is TGTGCCAGCAGCTTAGCCAGGGACAATGAGCAGTTCTTC.

The V gene is TRBV2, the J gene TRBJ1-5; 7 nucleotides line up with TRBD1. The J segment lost 4 bases and the V segment lost 2 bases, leaving 8 bases of the junction unmatched. This CDR3 comprises 16 residues. Germline CDR1 SNHLY, CDR2 FYNNEI. The CDR3 loop is CASSETGEMRNQPQHF. The CDR3 DNA follows: TGTGCCAGCAGTGAAACAGGGGAGATGAGAAATCAGCCCCAGCATTTT.

The chain couples TRBV7-7 to TRBJ1-2; D might be TRBD1 (5 bases). The germline V gene has CDR1 SSHAT and CDR2 FNYEAQ (reference sequence). This CDR3 spans 11 amino acids. The chain's CDR3 is CATRDSDGYTF. CDR3 nucleotides: TGTGCTACCAGGGATTCTGATGGCTACACCTTC.

This chain uses TRBV5-1 with TRBJ2-1; the match to TRBD2 covers 10 bases. CDR1 SGHRS and CDR2 YFSETQ come from the germline V gene. The V segment lost 4 bases and the J segment 5 bases; nucleotides outside the gene matches: 6. This CDR3 is built from 15 residues. CDR3 nucleotides: TGCGCCAGCAGCCCCGGGACTAGCGTCGACAATGAGCAGTTCTTC. Amino acids: CASSPGTSVDNEQFF.

This clone was found once. V is TRBV4-3 and J is TRBJ1-2; D unresolved. This CDR3 has 14 amino acids. V was clipped by 4 bases and J by 0 bases, with 9 bases between them. Germline-derived CDR1 and CDR2 are LGHNA and YSLEER. The CDR3 protein is CASSRRGANYGYTF. The CDR3 region has the DNA TGCGCCAGCAGCCGACGCGGAGCTAACTATGGCTACACCTTC.

This rearrangement joins TRBV6-1 to TRBJ1-6, with 7 bases lining up with TRBD1. The CDR3 length is 17 residues. Losses at the gene ends were 2 bases for V and 4 bases for J; bases not matched to a gene: 8. CDR1 and CDR2 from the germline V gene are MNHNS and SASEGT. CDR3 DNA: TGTGCCAGCAGTGAACCGGGACAGACTGTTTATAATTCACCCCTCCACTTT. Translating it yields CASSEPGQTVYNSPLHF.

The V call is TRBV5-6, the J call TRBJ2-1; the D is unclear. The CDR3 extends over 16 amino acids. Germline V lookup: CDR1 SGHDT, CDR2 YYEEEE. The V and J ends lost 3 bases and 0 bases respectively, with 13 bases between them. CDR3 sequence reads: CASSSDGLSSYNEQFF. The CDR3 nucleotides are TGTGCCAGCAGCTCGGACGGCCTAAGCTCCTACAATGAGCAGTTCTTC.

The chain recombines TRBV7-9 with TRBJ2-1, with D unresolved. The CDR3 spans 10 residues. Germline CDR1 is SEHNR and CDR2 is FQNEAQ (reference sequence). The V end was cut by 8 bases, the J end by 4 bases, with 3 bases between. CDR3 loop: CASSYNEQFF. For the CDR3, the DNA is TGTGCCAGCTCGTACAATGAGCAGTTCTTC.

This sequence joins TRBV27 and TRBJ2-3, with 9 bases matching TRBD2. The CDR3 has 19 amino acids. CDR1 is MNHEY and CDR2 is SMNVEV in the germline V gene (reference sequence). V gave up 7 bases and J gave up 3 bases; unmatched junction bases: 20. The CDR3 nucleotides are TGTGCCAGCAAGCCCAGGGGGGCGCTAGCGGGGAGGAGGACAGATACGCAGTATTTT. Protein sequence: CASKPRGALAGRRTDTQYF.

The chain has TRBV19 and TRBJ1-4, with D unresolved. Per the germline V gene, CDR1 is LNHDA and CDR2 is SQIVND (reference sequence). Trimming took off 7 bases at V and 4 bases at J, with 16 bases between the two ends. This CDR3 spans 15 amino acids. The DNA for the CDR3 is TGTGCCAGTACCCGAGGAGGCCCCCGTAATGAAAAACTGTTTTTT. It codes for CASTRGGPRNEKLFF.

The V gene is TRBV2, the J gene TRBJ2-5, with TRBD2 identical over 10 bases. The germline CDR1 and CDR2 sequences are SNHLY and FYNNEI. Trimming took 2 bases from V and 4 from J; bases not matched to a gene: 10. This CDR3 has 17 amino acids. CDR3 in DNA: TGTGCCAGCAGTGAACTAGCGGGGGAAGTAACGAGAGAGACCCAGTACTTC. Translation: CASSELAGEVTRETQYF.

The chain employs TRBV6-2 or TRBV6-3 and TRBJ1-5; D not resolved. This CDR3 is 14 amino acids long. Germline V gives CDR1 MNHEY, CDR2 SVGEGT. V lost 6 bases to trimming and J lost 4 bases, with 13 bases between them. CDR3 in DNA: TGTGCCAGCAGCCCGTACAATGAGAATCAGCCCCAGCATTTT. It yields the protein CASSPYNENQPQHF.

The gene calls are TRBV28 and TRBJ1-1, with unresolved D. The V and J ends lost 3 bases and 0 bases respectively, with 8 bases between them. Germline CDR1 MDHEN, CDR2 SYDVKM. The CDR3 sequence is 14 residues long. In DNA, the CDR3 is TGTGCCAGCAGTTTTTGGGCTATGAACACTGAAGCTTTCTTT. It translates to CASSFWAMNTEAFF.

This rearrangement joins TRBV7-9 to TRBJ1-2; no clear D. V gave up 6 bases and J gave up 2 bases, with 16 bases separating them. Germline CDR1 is SEHNR and CDR2 is FQNEAQ (reference sequence). This CDR3 has 15 amino acids. CDR3 region: CASSPAGAMNYGYTF. The CDR3 DNA follows: TGTGCCAGCAGTCCAGCTGGTGCCATGAACTATGGCTACACCTTC. Together with reference TRBV7-9 and TRBJ1-2, the CDR3 gives the full variable domain: DTGVSQNPRHKITKRGQNVTFRCDPISEHNRLYWYRQTLGQGPEFLTYFQNEAQLEKSRLLSDRFSAERPKGSFSTLEIQRTEQGDSAMYLCASSPAGAMNYGYTFGSGTRLTVV.

The DNA for the CDR3 is TGTGCCAGCAGCTTAGGTCAATACAATGAGCAGTTCTTC. Its translation is CASSLGQYNEQFF. V usage is TRBV7-9 and J usage is TRBJ2-1; D is uncertain. Per the germline V gene, CDR1 is SEHNR and CDR2 is FQNEAQ (reference sequence). With 1 base removed from V and 4 bases from J, the gap between germline ends came to 5 bases. The CDR3 loop spans 13 amino acids. The whole variable domain, filled in from reference TRBV7-9 and TRBJ2-1, reads DTGVSQNPRHKITKRGQNVTFRCDPISEHNRLYWYRQTLGQGPEFLTYFQNEAQLEKSRLLSDRFSAERPKGSFSTLEIQRTEQGDSAMYLCASSLGQYNEQFFGPGTRLTVL.

The V gene is TRBV6-5, the J gene TRBJ1-4, with D unresolved. V was pared by 6 bases and J by 4 bases, with 9 bases between. The CDR3 is made up of 13 amino acids. Per the germline V gene, CDR1 is MNHEY and CDR2 is SVGAGI. CDR3 in DNA: TGTGCCAGCAGGTTGAGTAATAATGAAAAACTGTTTTTT. Amino acids: CASRLSNNEKLFF.